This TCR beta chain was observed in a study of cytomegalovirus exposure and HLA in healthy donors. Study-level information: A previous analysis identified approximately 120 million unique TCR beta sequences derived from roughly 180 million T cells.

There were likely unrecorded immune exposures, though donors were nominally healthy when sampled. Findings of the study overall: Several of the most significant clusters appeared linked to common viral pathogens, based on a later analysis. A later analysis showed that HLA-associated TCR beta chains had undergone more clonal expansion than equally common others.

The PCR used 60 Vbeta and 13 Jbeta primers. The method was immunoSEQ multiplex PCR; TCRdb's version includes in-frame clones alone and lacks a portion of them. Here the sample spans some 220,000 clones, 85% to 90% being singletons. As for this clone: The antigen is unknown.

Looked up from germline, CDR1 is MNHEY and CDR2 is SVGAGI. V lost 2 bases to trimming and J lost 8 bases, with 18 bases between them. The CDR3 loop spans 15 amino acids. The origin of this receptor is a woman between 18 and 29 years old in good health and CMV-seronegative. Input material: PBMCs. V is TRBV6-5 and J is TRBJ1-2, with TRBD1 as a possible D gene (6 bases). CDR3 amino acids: CASSYIRDTVLGYTF. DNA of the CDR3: TGTGCCAGCAGTTACATCCGGGACACCGTTTTGGGCTACACCTTC.